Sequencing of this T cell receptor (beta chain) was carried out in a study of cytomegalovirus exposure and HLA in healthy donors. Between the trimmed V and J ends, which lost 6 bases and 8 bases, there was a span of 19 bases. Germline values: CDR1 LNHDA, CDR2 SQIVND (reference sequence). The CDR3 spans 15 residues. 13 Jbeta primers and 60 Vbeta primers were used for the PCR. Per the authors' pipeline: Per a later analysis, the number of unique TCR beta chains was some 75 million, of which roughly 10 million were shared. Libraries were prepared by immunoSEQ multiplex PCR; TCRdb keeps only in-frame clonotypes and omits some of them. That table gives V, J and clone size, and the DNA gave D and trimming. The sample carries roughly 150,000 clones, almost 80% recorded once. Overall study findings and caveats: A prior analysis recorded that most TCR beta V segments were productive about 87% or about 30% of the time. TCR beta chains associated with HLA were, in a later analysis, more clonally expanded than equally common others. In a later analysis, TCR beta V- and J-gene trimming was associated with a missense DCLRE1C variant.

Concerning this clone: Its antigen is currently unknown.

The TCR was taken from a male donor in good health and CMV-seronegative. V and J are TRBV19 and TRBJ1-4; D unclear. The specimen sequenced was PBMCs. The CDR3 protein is CASSLKSGISEKLFF. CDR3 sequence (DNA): TGTGCCAGTAGCCTCAAGTCGGGGATCAGCGAAAAACTGTTTTTT.